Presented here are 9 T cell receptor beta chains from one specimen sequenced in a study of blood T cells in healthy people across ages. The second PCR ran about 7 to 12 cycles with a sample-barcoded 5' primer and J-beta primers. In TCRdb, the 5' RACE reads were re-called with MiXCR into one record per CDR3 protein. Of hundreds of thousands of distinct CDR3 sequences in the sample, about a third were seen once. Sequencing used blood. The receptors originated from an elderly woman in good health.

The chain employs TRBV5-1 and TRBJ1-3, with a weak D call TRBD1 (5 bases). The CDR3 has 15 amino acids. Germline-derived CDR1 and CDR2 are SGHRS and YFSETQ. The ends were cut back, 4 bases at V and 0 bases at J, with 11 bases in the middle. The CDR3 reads CASSLDSRSGNTIYF. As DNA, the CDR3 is TGCGCCAGCAGCCTAGACAGCCGCTCTGGAAACACCATATATTTT.

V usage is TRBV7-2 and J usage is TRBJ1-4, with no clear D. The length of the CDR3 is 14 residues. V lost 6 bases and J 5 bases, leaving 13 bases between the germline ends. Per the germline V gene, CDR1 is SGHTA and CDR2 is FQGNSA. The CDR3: CASRLGLQNEKLFF. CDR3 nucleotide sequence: TGTGCCAGCAGACTAGGACTTCAGAATGAAAAACTGTTTTTT. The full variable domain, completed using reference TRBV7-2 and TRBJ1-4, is GAGVSQSPSNKVTEKGKDVELRCDPISGHTALYWYRQSLGQGLEFLIYFQGNSAPDKSGLPSDRFSAERTGGSVSTLTIQRTQQEDSAVYLCASRLGLQNEKLFFGSGTQLSVL.

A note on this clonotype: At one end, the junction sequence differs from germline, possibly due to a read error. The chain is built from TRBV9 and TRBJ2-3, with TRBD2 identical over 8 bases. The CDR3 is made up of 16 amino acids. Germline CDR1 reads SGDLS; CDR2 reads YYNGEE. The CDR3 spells CACSVDRGGRGDTQYF. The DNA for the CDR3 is TGTGCCTGCAGCGTAGACCGGGGGGGCCGAGGAGATACGCAGTATTTT.

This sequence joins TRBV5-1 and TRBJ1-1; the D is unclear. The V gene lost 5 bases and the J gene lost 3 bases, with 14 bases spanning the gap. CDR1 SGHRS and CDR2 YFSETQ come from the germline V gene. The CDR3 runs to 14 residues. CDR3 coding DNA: TGCGCCAGCAGGGCCAGGAGTGGTGACACTGAAGCTTTCTTT. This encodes CASRARSGDTEAFF. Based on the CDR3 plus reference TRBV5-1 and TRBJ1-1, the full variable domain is KAGVTQTPRYLIKTRGQQVTLSCSPISGHRSVSWYQQTPGQGLQFLFEYFSETQRNKGNFPGRFSGRQFSNSRSEMNVSTLELGDSALYLCASRARSGDTEAFFGQGTRLTVV.

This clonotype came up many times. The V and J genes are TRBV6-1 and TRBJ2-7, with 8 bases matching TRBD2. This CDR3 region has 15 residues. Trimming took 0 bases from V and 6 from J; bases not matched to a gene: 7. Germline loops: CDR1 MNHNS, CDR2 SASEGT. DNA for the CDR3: TGTGCCAGCAGTGAAGCCTCTCGGGGGGGTGGCGAGCAGTACTTC. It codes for CASSEASRGGGEQYF.

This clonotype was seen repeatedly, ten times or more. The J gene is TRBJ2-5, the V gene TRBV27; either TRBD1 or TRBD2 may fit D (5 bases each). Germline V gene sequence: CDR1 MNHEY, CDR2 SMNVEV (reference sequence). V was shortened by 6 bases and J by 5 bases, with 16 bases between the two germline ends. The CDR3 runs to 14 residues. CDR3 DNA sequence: TGTGCCAGCAGCCCCCTGGGGGAGCGGGAGACCCAGTACTTC. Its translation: CASSPLGERETQYF.

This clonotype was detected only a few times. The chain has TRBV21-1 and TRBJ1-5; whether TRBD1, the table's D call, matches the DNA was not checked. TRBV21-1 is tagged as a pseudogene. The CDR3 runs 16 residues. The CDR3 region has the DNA TGTGCCAGCAGCAAATGGGAAAGGGGGCGATCTCAGCCCCAGCATTTT. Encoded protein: CASSKWERGRSQPQHF.

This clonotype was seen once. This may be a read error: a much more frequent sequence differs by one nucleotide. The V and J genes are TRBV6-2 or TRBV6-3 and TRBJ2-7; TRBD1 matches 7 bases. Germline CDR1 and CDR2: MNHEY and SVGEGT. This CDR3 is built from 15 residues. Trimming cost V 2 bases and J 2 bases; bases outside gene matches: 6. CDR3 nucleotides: TGTGCCAGCAGTTACACCCGGGACAGAGCCTACGAGCAGTACTTC. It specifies CASSYTRDRAYEQYF.

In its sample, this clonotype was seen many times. CDR3 protein: CASSETGKSSYEQYF. In nucleotides, the CDR3 is TGTGCCAGCAGTGAAACAGGGAAGAGCTCCTACGAGCAGTACTTC. The chain combines TRBV25-1 with TRBJ2-7; the D gene is possibly TRBD1 (6 bases). Trimming removed 2 bases at V and 0 bases at J, with 11 bases between. Germline CDR1 reads MGHDK; CDR2 reads SYGVNS. The CDR3 covers 15 residues.